Below are 23 T cell receptor beta chains sequenced from a single sample in a study of response to subunit inactivated influenza vaccine. TCRdb analysed the RT-PCR reads with MiXCR anew, one entry per CDR3 protein. The repertoire holds almost 250,000 distinct CDR3 sequences, with about 12% as singletons. Material: non-naive T cells sorted from PBMCs, obtained 14 to 15 days before vaccination. All receptors derive from a man between 45 and 60 years old who received an inactivated influenza vaccine.

This clonotype was seen ten or more times. The V gene is TRBV4-1, the J gene TRBJ2-2; D not certain. The CDR3 spans 18 residues. Germline V gives CDR1 MGHRA, CDR2 YSYEKL. V lost 2 bases and J 3 bases, leaving 19 bases between the germline ends. The CDR3 loop is CASSQKSQRESYTGELFF. The CDR3 bases are TGCGCCAGCAGCCAAAAAAGTCAAAGGGAAAGTTACACCGGGGAGCTGTTTTTT.

The genes are TRBV9 and TRBJ2-1; either TRBD1 or TRBD2 may supply D (6 bases each). The germline gives CDR1 SGDLS, CDR2 YYNGEE. The V gene lost 3 bases and the J gene lost 0 bases, with 16 bases spanning the gap. CDR3 length: 17 amino acids. Here the CDR3 DNA reads TGTGCCAGCAGCGCGGGGGACAATTCCCGCTCCTACAATGAGCAGTTCTTC. This encodes CASSAGDNSRSYNEQFF.

This clonotype has only a few counts. V is TRBV3-1 and J is TRBJ1-6; possibly TRBD1 for D (5 bases). The CDR3 is made up of 15 amino acids. V shed 2 bases and J shed 8 bases, with 13 bases lying between them. Germline V CDR1 and CDR2: LGHDT, YNNKEL (reference sequence). CDR3 DNA: TGTGCCAGCAGCCAAATCGGGGGGGGAGATTCACCCCTCCACTTT. Its protein is CASSQIGGGDSPLHF.

This clonotype was recorded at least ten times. J is TRBJ2-7 and V is TRBV2; 7 bases match TRBD1. Germline V lookup: CDR1 SNHLY, CDR2 FYNNEI. The CDR3 has 16 amino acids. After removal of 6 bases from V and 2 bases from J, the junction contained 13 bases not matched to a gene. In nucleotides, the CDR3 is TGTGCCAGCAGCCCAGGGCAGGGGGTTATAACCTACGAGCAGTACTTC. Amino acids: CASSPGQGVITYEQYF.

V and J are TRBV13 and TRBJ2-6; 10 positions agree with TRBD1. V shed 1 base, J shed 6 bases, and the junction held 15 bases outside the gene matches. The CDR3 extends over 20 amino acids. Germline V gene lookup returns CDR1 PRHDT and CDR2 FYEKMQ (reference sequence). This CDR3 reads CASSLVTGGLFPLEANVLTF. The CDR3, as DNA: TGTGCCAGCAGCTTAGTGACAGGGGGCTTATTCCCTCTTGAGGCCAACGTCCTGACTTTC.

There are many counts of this clonotype. V and J are TRBV12-3 or TRBV12-4 and TRBJ2-1, with D tentatively TRBD2 (6 bases). The V end was cut by 9 bases, the J end by 4 bases, with 16 bases between. This CDR3 contains 14 residues. The chain's CDR3 is CASSSGEPYNEQFF. The CDR3 nucleotides read TGTGCCAGTTCCTCGGGGGAACCATACAATGAGCAGTTCTTC.

This clonotype was seen at least ten times. The chain has TRBV15 and TRBJ2-7; 8 bases align to TRBD1. J gave up 3 bases and V 0 bases, and 1 base lay outside the gene matches. Germline values: CDR1 LNHNV, CDR2 YYDKDF (reference sequence). This CDR3 has 14 amino acids. CDR3 amino acids: CATSRDTGGYEQYF. As DNA, the CDR3 is TGTGCCACCAGCAGAGATACAGGGGGCTACGAGCAGTACTTC.

This clonotype turned up a few times. The chain is built from TRBV10-3 and TRBJ2-7; TRBD1 might be the D (6 bases). The CDR3 is 13 amino acids. The V gene's germline CDR1 is ENHRY and CDR2 SYGVKD. The germline V and J ends were trimmed by 11 bases and 3 bases, with 17 bases remaining between them. CDR3 sequence reads: CAVSGHDLYEQYF. CDR3 nucleotides: TGTGCCGTATCGGGACATGATCTCTACGAGCAGTACTTC.

A few counts support this clonotype. The rearrangement uses TRBV4-2 and TRBJ2-7, with TRBD1 as a possible D gene (7 bases). This CDR3 is built from 16 residues. Looked up from germline, CDR1 is LGHNA and CDR2 is YNFKEQ. The V end lost 0 bases, the J end lost 1 base, and 13 bases lay between the germline ends. The CDR3 DNA follows: TGTGCCAGCAGCCAAGAAATGACAGGGAGGTCCTACGAGCAGTACTTC. Protein sequence: CASSQEMTGRSYEQYF.

This clonotype was observed many times. J is TRBJ1-5 and V is TRBV4-1, with TRBD1 identical over 7 bases. Unmatched junction bases numbered 3, after V lost 3 bases and J lost 1 base. CDR1 is MGHRA and CDR2 is YSYEKL in the germline V gene. CDR3 size: 15 residues. The CDR3 here is CASSQAQGSNQPQHF. In DNA, the CDR3 is TGCGCCAGCAGCCAGGCACAGGGGAGCAATCAGCCCCAGCATTTT.

This clonotype showed up just a few times. The chain couples TRBV4-1 to TRBJ2-5, with 8 positions matching TRBD1. Germline assignment: CDR1 MGHRA and CDR2 YSYEKL. The CDR3 consists of 20 residues. V gave up 3 bases and J gave up 4 bases; unmatched junction bases: 22. The CDR3 loop is CASSQQRVNRGQAGGETQYF. CDR3 DNA: TGCGCCAGCAGCCAGCAACGCGTGAACCGGGGACAGGCCGGGGGAGAGACCCAGTACTTC.

This clonotype was seen a handful of times. The chain carries TRBV18 and TRBJ2-7; 7 nucleotides line up with TRBD1. Trimming at V came to 4 bases and at J to 5 bases, leaving 5 bases not matched to a gene. CDR3 length: 13 amino acids. Germline V CDR1 and CDR2: KGHSH, LQKENI. CDR3 in DNA: TGTGCCAGCTCACGACAGGGTCTCCACGAGCAGTACTTC. The encoded protein is CASSRQGLHEQYF.

Only a few counts were recorded for this clonotype. The chain combines TRBV6-5 with TRBJ2-7; D is unclear. Germline V gene data show CDR1 as MNHEY and CDR2 as SVGAGI. V lost 5 bases to trimming and J lost 5 bases, with 19 bases between them. The CDR3 totals 15 residues. CDR3: CASSTSWGEGNEQYF. DNA for the CDR3: TGTGCCAGCAGTACTTCATGGGGTGAAGGGAACGAGCAGTACTTC.

J is TRBJ2-7 and V is TRBV20-1; the D gene is possibly TRBD1 (6 bases). Deletions cut 2 bases from V and 6 bases from J, with 14 bases between. Per the germline V gene, CDR1 is DFQATT and CDR2 is SNEGSKA (reference sequence). This CDR3 contains 13 residues. The CDR3 here is CSARFNMGAEQYF. For the CDR3, the DNA is TGCAGTGCTAGATTTAATATGGGGGCCGAGCAGTACTTC.

This chain uses TRBV2 with TRBJ2-2; the match to TRBD1 covers 7 bases. CDR1 is SNHLY, CDR2 FYNNEI, per germline. The CDR3 is 14 amino acids. After removal of 4 bases from V and 1 base from J, the junction contained 0 bases not matched to a gene. CDR3 coding DNA: TGTGCCAGCAGTGGACAGGGGAACACCGGGGAGCTGTTTTTT. It translates to CASSGQGNTGELFF.

The chain uses TRBV12-3 or TRBV12-4 and TRBJ2-2, with D uncertain. V was cut by 4 bases and J by 0 bases, with 9 bases left in between. The CDR3 is 15 residues long. CDR3 coding DNA: TGTGCCAGCAGTTATCACGGCGCGAACACCGGGGAGCTGTTTTTT. It is translated as CASSYHGANTGELFF.

V and J are TRBV7-9 and TRBJ2-3; D is undetermined. V dropped 2 bases and J dropped 1 base, with 4 bases sitting between them. In germline, CDR1 is SEHNR, CDR2 FQNEAQ (reference sequence). The CDR3 is made up of 13 amino acids. The CDR3 region has the DNA TGTGCCAGCAGCTTATATGGCACAGATACGCAGTATTTT. Encoded protein: CASSLYGTDTQYF.

The chain combines TRBV11-1 with TRBJ1-2; a possible D gene is TRBD1 (6 bases). Germline CDR1 is SGHAT and CDR2 is FQDESV (reference sequence). The CDR3 is made up of 18 amino acids. The V and J ends lost 5 bases and 4 bases respectively, with 26 bases between them. CDR3 nucleotides: TGTGCCAGCAGCCAAATCGGGGGCAGAGCAAACGCTATCTATGGCTACACCTTC. Translating it yields CASSQIGGRANAIYGYTF.

The rearrangement uses TRBV20-1 and TRBJ2-3; D might be TRBD2 (7 bases). Germline loops: CDR1 DFQATT, CDR2 SNEGSKA (reference sequence). The CDR3 spans 13 residues. CDR3 in amino acids: CRGGRVSTDTQYF. The CDR3 DNA reads TGCAGGGGGGGGCGGGTTAGCACAGATACGCAGTATTTT.

The genes are TRBV29-1 and TRBJ2-3; 10 positions match TRBD2. With 3 bases clipped from V and 0 bases from J, the junction kept 6 bases outside the gene matches. Germline V gene lookup returns CDR1 SQVTM and CDR2 ANQGSEA. The CDR3 runs 16 residues. The CDR3 DNA follows: TGCAGCGTTGACAGCGGGGGGGAACATAGCACAGATACGCAGTATTTT. This codes for CSVDSGGEHSTDTQYF.

This clonotype has just a few counts. The rearrangement joins TRBV6-1 to TRBJ2-3; D may be TRBD1 (6 bases). Germline loops: CDR1 MNHNS, CDR2 SASEGT. Trimming took off 5 bases at V and 2 bases at J, with 14 bases between the two ends. The CDR3 is 15 residues long. In nucleotides, the CDR3 is TGTGCCAGCAGTCCGGGACACCTCAACACAGATACGCAGTATTTT. It specifies CASSPGHLNTDTQYF.

This clonotype was found many times. This chain joins TRBV24-1 and TRBJ2-3; D is perhaps TRBD1 (5 bases). Germline V gives CDR1 KGHDR, CDR2 SFDVKD. The CDR3 loop spans 17 amino acids. V dropped 0 bases and J dropped 0 bases, with 12 bases sitting between them. The CDR3 DNA reads as TGTGCCACCAGTGATTTGCCCCGACAGTCAAGCACAGATACGCAGTATTTT. It codes for CATSDLPRQSSTDTQYF.

The chain joins TRBV15 to TRBJ2-3, with a possible D match to TRBD1 (6 bases). The V end lost 8 bases, the J end lost 1 base, and 13 bases lay between the germline ends. This CDR3 has 14 residues. Germline V gene data show CDR1 as LNHNV and CDR2 as YYDKDF (reference sequence). The CDR3 spells CATGRGQRTDTQYF. CDR3 DNA sequence: TGTGCCACCGGGCGAGGACAGCGCACAGATACGCAGTATTTT.